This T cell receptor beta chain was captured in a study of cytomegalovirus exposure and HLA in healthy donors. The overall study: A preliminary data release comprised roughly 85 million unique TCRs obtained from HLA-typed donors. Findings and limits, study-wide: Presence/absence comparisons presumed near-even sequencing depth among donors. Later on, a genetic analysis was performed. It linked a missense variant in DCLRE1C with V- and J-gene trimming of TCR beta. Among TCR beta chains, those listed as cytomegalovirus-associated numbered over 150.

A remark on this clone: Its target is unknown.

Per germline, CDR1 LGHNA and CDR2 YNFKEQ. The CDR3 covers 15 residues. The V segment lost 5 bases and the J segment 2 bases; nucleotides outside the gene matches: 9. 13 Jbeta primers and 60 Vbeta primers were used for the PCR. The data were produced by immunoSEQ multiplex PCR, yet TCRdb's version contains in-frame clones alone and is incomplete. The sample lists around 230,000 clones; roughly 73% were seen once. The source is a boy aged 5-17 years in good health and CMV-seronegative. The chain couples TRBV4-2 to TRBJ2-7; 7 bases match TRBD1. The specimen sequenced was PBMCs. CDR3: CASSEPGTAPYEQYF. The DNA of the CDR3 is TGTGCCAGCAGCGAGCCCGGGACAGCTCCCTACGAGCAGTACTTC.